Listed below are T cell receptor beta chains from one sample, sequenced in a study of long-term antiretroviral therapy in people with HIV. This table comes from immunoSEQ multiplex PCR, and its TCRdb copy is limited to in-frame clones, with some not included. The sample includes 44,000 or so clones, roughly 96% of them seen just once. Sequencing used unsorted PBMCs, obtained 3.7 years after starting antiretroviral therapy. These receptor sequences come from a woman aged 45-60 years with HIV. Each CDR3 is given with its conserved first and last residue. A D gene is named only where the DNA matches it firmly. The size of a clone is reported for some rows only, either as once, few or many, or as a class for expanded clones.

V,size,D,length,J,CDR3,DNA
TRBV30,NA,NA,13,TRBJ2-7,CAWRPGSSYEQYF,TGTGCCTGGAGGCCGGGGAGCTCCTACGAGCAGTACTTC
TRBV6-5,NA,NA,12,TRBJ1-1,CASSRVGTEAFF,TGTGCCAGCTCCAGGGTTGGCACTGAAGCTTTCTTT
TRBV2,NA,NA,14,TRBJ1-5,CASSWTRGNQPQHF,TGTGCCAGCAGCTGGACAAGGGGGAATCAGCCCCAGCATTTT
TRBV7-9,NA,NA,16,TRBJ2-5,CASSLEGYGPLETQYF,TGTGCCAGCAGCTTAGAGGGGTACGGCCCCCTAGAGACCCAGTACTTC
TRBV2,NA,NA,14,TRBJ2-2,CASSVTVNTGELFF,TGTGCCAGCAGTGTGACAGTGAACACCGGGGAGCTGTTTTTT
TRBV4-1,once,NA,12,TRBJ1-4,CASSQDGEKLFF,TGCGCCAGCAGCCAAGATGGTGAAAAACTGTTTTTT
TRBV9,NA,TRBD1,12,TRBJ1-2,CASRDRVSGYTF,TGTGCCAGCAGGGACAGGGTTTCTGGCTACACCTTC
TRBV7-2,NA,TRBD2,16,TRBJ2-1,CASSWTSGGSYNEQFF,TGTGCCAGCAGCTGGACTAGCGGGGGATCCTACAATGAGCAGTTCTTC
TRBV30,NA,NA,17,TRBJ2-1,CAWSKVRGFSSYNEQFF,TGTGCCTGGAGCAAGGTCCGGGGGTTCAGCTCCTACAATGAGCAGTTCTTC
TRBV12-5,once,NA,17,TRBJ2-4,CASGLLIGLGGKNIQYF,TGTGCTAGTGGTTTGTTAATAGGGCTGGGGGGCAAAAACATTCAGTACTTC
TRBV7-6,NA,NA,15,TRBJ2-7,CASSLGPGSIYEQYF,TGTGCCAGCAGCTTAGGTCCGGGATCCATTTACGAGCAGTACTTC
TRBV11-2,NA,TRBD1,15,TRBJ2-1,CASSAGQERYNEQFF,TGTGCCAGCAGCGCTGGACAGGAAAGGTACAATGAGCAGTTCTTC
TRBV5-5,NA,NA,13,TRBJ1-1,CASSLRGNTEAFF,TGTGCCAGCAGCTTGAGGGGGAACACTGAAGCTTTCTTT
TRBV27,NA,NA,15,TRBJ1-6,CASSPVVRDGSPLHF,TGTGCCAGCAGCCCGGTGGTCAGGGATGGTTCACCCCTCCACTTT
TRBV6-5,NA,TRBD1,14,TRBJ2-7,CASSDRGSSYEQYF,TGTGCCAGCAGCGACAGGGGCAGCTCCTACGAGCAGTACTTC
TRBV7-8,NA,TRBD2,15,TRBJ2-1,CASSLDLAAYNEQFF,TGTGCCAGCAGCTTAGATCTAGCGGCCTACAATGAGCAGTTCTTC
TRBV7-8,NA,NA,16,TRBJ1-5,CASSLLRAGSNQPQHF,TGTGCCAGCAGCTTATTGCGGGCAGGGTCAAATCAGCCCCAGCATTTT
TRBV11-1,NA,TRBD1,15,TRBJ2-4,CASSPIADRANIQYF,TGTGCCAGCAGCCCCATCGCGGACAGGGCAAACATTCAGTACTTC
TRBV7-2,NA,TRBD1,16,TRBJ2-1,CASSLNSPGQGGEQFF,TGTGCCAGCAGCTTAAATTCCCCGGGACAGGGGGGTGAGCAGTTCTTC
TRBV10-1,NA,NA,11,TRBJ1-1,CASSEGTEAFF,TGCGCCAGCAGTGAGGGCACTGAAGCTTTCTTT
TRBV11-3,NA,NA,13,TRBJ1-1,CASSLDPNTEAFF,TGTGCCAGCAGCTTAGACCCAAACACTGAAGCTTTCTTT
TRBV30,NA,TRBD1,16,TRBJ1-2,CAWRESIGTVPNGYTF,TGTGCCTGGAGGGAATCCATCGGGACAGTACCTAATGGCTACACCTTC